This T cell receptor beta chain is from a study of tumor-infiltrating lymphocytes in primary liver carcinoma. About the study: Ranging in age from 30 to 69 years, the patients were men and women. Sample yields, roughly 3.5 to 7.13 million productive TCRbeta reads, were similar across the tissue types. Study-wide results and limits: Researchers found tumor-adjacent and tumor-blood pairs overlapped less than tumor region pairs.

Scientists recovered RNA and DNA together from approximately 20-30 mg of unsorted bulk tissue. The germline V gene encodes CDR1 SGHRS and CDR2 YFSETQ. The V and J ends lost 5 bases and 2 bases respectively, with 12 bases between them. The CDR3 runs to 14 residues. Regarding this clonotype: Antigen specificity is unknown.

Production of TCR beta cDNA used about 500 ng total RNA together with a constant-region primer. Each TCR beta library was derived from three nested multiplex PCR rounds that employed slightly modified ARM-PCR. With TRBV1-TRBV30 forward primers and a C-beta reverse primer, the first two PCR rounds were run for about 10 cycles each. TCRdb analysed the multiplex PCR reads with MiXCR anew, one entry per CDR3 protein. This sample yields about 50,000 distinct CDR3 sequences, of which about 78% are seen a single time; roughly a quarter belongs to the top ten. This sequence was found in a man in his forties with primary liver carcinoma and hepatitis B virus infection. The chain couples TRBV5-1 to TRBJ2-3; D unresolved. The sequencing input was liver tumor tissue from sampling region 5. Subset indicated: tumor region T5, tumor centre. The CDR3 here is CASRIQELTDTQYF. The CDR3 bases are TGCGCCAGCAGAATTCAGGAGCTCACAGATACGCAGTATTTT.